This TCR beta chain was sequenced during a study of blood T cell repertoires in COVID-19. Under the authors' procedure: Reference gene primers were amplified, and this amplification served to estimate nucleated cell counts. Measured with immunoSEQ multiplex PCR; TCRdb has only the in-frame clones, and not every one. The DNA was the basis for D and trimming; V, J and clone size are from that table. The sample holds around 320,000 clones, about 85% seen once. Germline values: CDR1 MDHEN, CDR2 SYDVKM. The CDR3 loop spans 15 amino acids. The ends lost 6 bases at V and 5 bases at J; junction bases unmatched: 10.

This TCR came from a young man with active or convalescent COVID-19. The chain links TRBV28 to TRBJ2-1, with 7 bases that match TRBD2. Material for sequencing was peripheral blood. CDR3 sequence reads: CASRPQAGLDNEQFF. The CDR3, as DNA: TGTGCCAGCAGACCCCAAGCGGGGCTGGACAATGAGCAGTTCTTC.